The entry that follows covers one T cell receptor beta chain sequence. Its antigen remains unidentified. The record originates from a study of CD8 T cells in ankylosing spondylitis. Study conclusions and caveats: Blood from ankylosing spondylitis patients appeared to carry a characteristic roughly eight-variant TCR beta motif. Disease-associated clones were CD8+ and fairly uncommon in peripheral blood.

Generation of TCR beta libraries employed quantitative 5'-RACE incorporating molecular barcodes. TCRdb recomputed calls from the 5' RACE reads with MiXCR, one row per CDR3 protein. In the table there are roughly 220,000 distinct CDR3 sequences, around 16% of which are singletons. CDR1 is DFQATT, CDR2 SNEGSKA, per germline (reference sequence). V shed 1 base and J shed 9 bases, with 18 bases lying between them. The CDR3 loop spans 14 amino acids. Sequencing used blood, either unsorted or a sorted T cell fraction (not recorded which). The sequence derives from a male donor with ankylosing spondylitis. The chain joins TRBV20-1 to TRBJ2-5; perhaps TRBD2 as D (5 bases). CDR3 DNA: TGCAGTGCTAGAGGAGGGCCAGGTCCGGTAGCCCAGTACTTC. Translating it yields CSARGGPGPVAQYF.